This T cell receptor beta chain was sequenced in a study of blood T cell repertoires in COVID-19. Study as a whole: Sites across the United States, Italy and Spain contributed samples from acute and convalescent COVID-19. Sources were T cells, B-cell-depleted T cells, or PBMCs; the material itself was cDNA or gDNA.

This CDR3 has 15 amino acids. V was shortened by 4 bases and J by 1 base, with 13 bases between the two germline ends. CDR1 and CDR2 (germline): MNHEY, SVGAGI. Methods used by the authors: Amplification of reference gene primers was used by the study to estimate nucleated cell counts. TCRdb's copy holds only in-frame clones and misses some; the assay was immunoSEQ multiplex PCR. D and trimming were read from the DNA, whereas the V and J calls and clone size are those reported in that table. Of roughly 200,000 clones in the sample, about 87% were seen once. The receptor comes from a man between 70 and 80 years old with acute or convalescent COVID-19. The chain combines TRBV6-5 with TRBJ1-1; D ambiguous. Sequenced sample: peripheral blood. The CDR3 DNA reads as TGTGCCAGCAGTTGGGGAAGGGAGGGGAACACTGAAGCTTTCTTT. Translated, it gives CASSWGREGNTEAFF.